A single T cell receptor beta chain is shown here with its context. What it binds is not known. This sample was taken from a study of cytomegalovirus exposure and HLA in healthy donors. Whole-study results and caveats: Common viral pathogens seemed, in a later analysis, to connect with several of the most significant clusters.

CDR1 and CDR2 from the germline V gene are MNHNS and SASEGT. The V and J ends lost 11 bases and 6 bases, in that order; junction bases with no gene match: 14. The CDR3 contains 14 residues. Use of 60 Vbeta and 13 Jbeta primers characterized the PCR. Measured with immunoSEQ multiplex PCR; TCRdb has only the in-frame clones, and not every one. Of 45,000 to 65,000 clones detected, roughly 70% appear once; the ten largest clones hold roughly a fifth. Sequencing was done on a sample of PBMCs. The receptor was isolated from a woman aged 50 to 65 in good health and CMV-seropositive. The chain carries TRBV6-1 and TRBJ1-2, with 8 bases fitting TRBD1. The CDR3 is CASNSPGQGNGYTF. For the CDR3, the DNA is TGTGCCTCCAACTCCCCCGGACAGGGTAATGGCTACACCTTC.